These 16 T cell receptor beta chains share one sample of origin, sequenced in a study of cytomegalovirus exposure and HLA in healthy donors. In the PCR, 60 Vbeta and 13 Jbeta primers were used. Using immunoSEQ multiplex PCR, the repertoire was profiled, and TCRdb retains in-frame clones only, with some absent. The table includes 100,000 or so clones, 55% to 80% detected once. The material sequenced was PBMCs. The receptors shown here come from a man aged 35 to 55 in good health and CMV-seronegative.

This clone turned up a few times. The CDR3 nucleotides read TGTGCCAGCCGCCCCGGGGACAGGGCCTACGAGCAGTACTTC. It yields the protein CASRPGDRAYEQYF. V and J are TRBV18 and TRBJ2-7; the match to TRBD1 covers 9 bases. This CDR3 comprises 14 residues. CDR1 and CDR2 from the germline V gene are KGHSH and LQKENI. Germline trimming cut 8 bases from V and 2 bases from J; bases unmatched to any gene: 7.

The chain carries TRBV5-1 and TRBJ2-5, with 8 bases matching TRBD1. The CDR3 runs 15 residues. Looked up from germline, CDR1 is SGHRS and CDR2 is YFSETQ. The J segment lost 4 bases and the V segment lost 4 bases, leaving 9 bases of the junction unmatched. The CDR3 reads CASSATGGLGETQYF. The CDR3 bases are TGCGCCAGCAGCGCAACAGGGGGGCTTGGAGAGACCCAGTACTTC. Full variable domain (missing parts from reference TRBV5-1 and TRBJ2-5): KAGVTQTPRYLIKTRGQQVTLSCSPISGHRSVSWYQQTPGQGLQFLFEYFSETQRNKGNFPGRFSGRQFSNSRSEMNVSTLELGDSALYLCASSATGGLGETQYFGPGTRLLVL.

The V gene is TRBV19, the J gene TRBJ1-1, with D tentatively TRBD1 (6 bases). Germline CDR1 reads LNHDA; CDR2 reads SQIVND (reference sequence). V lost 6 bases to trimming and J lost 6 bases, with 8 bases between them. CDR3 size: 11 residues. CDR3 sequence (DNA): TGTGCCAGTAGGGGGGCAGCTGAAGCTTTCTTT. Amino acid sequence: CASRGAAEAFF.

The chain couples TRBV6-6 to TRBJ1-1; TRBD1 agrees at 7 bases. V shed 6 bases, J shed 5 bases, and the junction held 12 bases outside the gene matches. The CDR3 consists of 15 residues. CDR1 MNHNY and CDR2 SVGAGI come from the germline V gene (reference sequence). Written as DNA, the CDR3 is TGTGCCAGCAGCTTATTCGACAGGGATACTACTGAAGCTTTCTTT. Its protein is CASSLFDRDTTEAFF.

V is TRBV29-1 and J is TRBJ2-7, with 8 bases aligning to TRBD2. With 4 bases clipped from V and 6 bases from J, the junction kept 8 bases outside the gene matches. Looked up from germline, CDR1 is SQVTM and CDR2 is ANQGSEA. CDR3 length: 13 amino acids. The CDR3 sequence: CSVVLPGGAEQYF. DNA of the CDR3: TGCAGCGTTGTGCTCCCCGGGGGGGCCGAGCAGTACTTC.

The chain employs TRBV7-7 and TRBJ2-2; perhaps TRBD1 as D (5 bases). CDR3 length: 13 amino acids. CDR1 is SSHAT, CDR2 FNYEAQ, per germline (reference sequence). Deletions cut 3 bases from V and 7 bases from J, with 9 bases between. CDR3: CASSFDSYGELFF. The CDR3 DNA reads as TGTGCCAGCAGCTTTGACAGCTACGGGGAGCTGTTTTTT.

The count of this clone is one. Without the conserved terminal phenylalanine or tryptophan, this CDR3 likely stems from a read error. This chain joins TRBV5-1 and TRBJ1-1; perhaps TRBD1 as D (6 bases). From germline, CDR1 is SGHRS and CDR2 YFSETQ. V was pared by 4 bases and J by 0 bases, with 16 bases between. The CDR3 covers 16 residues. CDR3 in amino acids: CASSVPVEGVNTEAFV. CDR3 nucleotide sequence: TGCGCCAGCAGCGTCCCGGTCGAGGGGGTGAACACTGAAGCTTTCGTT.

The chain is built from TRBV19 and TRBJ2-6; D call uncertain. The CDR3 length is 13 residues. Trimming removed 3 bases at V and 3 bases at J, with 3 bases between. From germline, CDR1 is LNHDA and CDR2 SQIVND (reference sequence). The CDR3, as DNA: TGTGCCAGTAGTATCGTTGGGGCCAACGTCCTGACTTTC. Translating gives CASSIVGANVLTF.

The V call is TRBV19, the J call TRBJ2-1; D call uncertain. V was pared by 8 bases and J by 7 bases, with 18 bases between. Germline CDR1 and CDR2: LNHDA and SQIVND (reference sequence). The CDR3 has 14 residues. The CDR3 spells CASLDWSTPNEQFF. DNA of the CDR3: TGTGCCAGTCTAGACTGGTCGACCCCGAATGAGCAGTTCTTC.

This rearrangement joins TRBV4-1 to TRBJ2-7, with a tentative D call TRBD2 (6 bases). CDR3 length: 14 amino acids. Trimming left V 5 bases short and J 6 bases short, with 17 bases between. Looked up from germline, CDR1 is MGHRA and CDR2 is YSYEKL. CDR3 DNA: TGCGCCAGCAGCGCGGGGTTCCTGGGGTCCGAGCAGTACTTC. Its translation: CASSAGFLGSEQYF.

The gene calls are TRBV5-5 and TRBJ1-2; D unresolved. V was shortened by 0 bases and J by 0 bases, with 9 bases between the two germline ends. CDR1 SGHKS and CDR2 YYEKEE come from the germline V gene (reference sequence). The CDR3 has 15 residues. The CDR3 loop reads CASSLAGKANYGYTF. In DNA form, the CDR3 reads TGTGCCAGCAGCTTGGCCGGGAAAGCTAACTATGGCTACACCTTC.

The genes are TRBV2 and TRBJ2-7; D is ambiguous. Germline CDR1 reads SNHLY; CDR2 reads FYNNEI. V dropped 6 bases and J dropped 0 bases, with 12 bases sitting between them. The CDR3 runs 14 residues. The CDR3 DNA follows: TGTGCCAGCAGGGAGACCCCTAGCTCCTACGAGCAGTACTTC. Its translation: CASRETPSSYEQYF.

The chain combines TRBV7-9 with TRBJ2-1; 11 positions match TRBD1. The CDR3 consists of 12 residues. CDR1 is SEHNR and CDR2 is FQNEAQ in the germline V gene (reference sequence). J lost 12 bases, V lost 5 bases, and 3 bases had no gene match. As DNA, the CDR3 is TGTGCCAGCAGCACAGGGACAGGGGGGCAGTTCTTC. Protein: CASSTGTGGQFF.

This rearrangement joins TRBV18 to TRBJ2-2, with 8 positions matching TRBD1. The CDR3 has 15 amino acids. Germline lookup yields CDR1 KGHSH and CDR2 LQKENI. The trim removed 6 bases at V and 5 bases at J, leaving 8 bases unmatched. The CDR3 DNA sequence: TGTGCCAGCTCCACGGCAGGGGGCGCGACCGGGGAGCTGTTTTTT. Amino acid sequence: CASSTAGGATGELFF.

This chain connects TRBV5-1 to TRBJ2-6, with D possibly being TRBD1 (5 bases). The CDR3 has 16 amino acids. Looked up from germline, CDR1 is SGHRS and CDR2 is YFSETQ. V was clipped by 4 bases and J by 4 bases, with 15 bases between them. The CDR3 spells CASSPQPGSGANVLTF. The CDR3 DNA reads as TGCGCCAGCAGCCCCCAGCCAGGGTCCGGGGCCAACGTCCTGACTTTC.

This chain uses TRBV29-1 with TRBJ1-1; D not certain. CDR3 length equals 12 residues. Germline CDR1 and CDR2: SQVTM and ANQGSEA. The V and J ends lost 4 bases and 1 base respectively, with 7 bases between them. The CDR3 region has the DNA TGCAGCGTTGTCCCCAGGAACACTGAAGCTTTCTTT. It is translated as CSVVPRNTEAFF.